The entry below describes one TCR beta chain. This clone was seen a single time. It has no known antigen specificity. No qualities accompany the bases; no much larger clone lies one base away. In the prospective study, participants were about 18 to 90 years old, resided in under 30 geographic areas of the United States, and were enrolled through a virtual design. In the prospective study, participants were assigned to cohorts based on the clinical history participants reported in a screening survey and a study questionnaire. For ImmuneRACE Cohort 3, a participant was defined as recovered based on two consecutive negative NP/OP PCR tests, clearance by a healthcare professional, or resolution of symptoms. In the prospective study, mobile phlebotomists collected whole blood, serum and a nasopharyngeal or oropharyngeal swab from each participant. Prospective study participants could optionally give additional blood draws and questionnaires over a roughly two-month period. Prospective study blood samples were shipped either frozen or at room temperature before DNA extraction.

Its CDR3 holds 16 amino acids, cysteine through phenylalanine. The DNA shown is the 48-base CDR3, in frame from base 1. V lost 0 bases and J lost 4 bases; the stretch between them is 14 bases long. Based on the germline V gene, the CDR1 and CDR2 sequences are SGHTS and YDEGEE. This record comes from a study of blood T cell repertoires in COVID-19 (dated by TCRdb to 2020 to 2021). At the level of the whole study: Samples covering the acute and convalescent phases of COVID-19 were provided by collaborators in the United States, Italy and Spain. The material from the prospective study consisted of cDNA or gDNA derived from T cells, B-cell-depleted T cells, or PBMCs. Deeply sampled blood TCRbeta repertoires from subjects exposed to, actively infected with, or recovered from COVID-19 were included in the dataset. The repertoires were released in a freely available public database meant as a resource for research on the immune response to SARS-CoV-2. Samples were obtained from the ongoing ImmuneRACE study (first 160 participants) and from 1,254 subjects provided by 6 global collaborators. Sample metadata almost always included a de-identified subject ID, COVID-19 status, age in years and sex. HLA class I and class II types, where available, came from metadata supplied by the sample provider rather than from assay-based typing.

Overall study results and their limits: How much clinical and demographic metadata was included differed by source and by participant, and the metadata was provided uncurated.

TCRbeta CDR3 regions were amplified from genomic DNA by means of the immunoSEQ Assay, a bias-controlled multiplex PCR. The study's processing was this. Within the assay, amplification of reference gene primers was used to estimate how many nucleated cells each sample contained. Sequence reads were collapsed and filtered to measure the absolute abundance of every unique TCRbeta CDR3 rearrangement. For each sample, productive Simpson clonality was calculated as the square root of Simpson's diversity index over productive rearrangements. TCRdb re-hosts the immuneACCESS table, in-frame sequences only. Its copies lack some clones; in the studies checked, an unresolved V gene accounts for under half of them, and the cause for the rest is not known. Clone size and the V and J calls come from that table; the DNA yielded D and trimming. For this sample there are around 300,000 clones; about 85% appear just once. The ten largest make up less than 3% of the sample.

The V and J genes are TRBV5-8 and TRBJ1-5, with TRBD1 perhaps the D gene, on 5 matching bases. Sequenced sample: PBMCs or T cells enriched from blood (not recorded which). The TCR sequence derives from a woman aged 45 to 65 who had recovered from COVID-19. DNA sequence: TGTGCCAGCAGCTTGGCGTTAGGGGTCGTAAATCAGCCCCAGCATTTT. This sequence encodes CASSLALGVVNQPQHF.